Below, one T cell receptor (beta chain) is given with its context. Its specificity is not known. The sample belongs to a study of breast tumors, draining lymph nodes, adjacent tissues. With 10 bases removed from V and 7 bases from J, the gap between germline ends came to 13 bases. Germline CDR1 is ENHRY and CDR2 is SYGVKD. This CDR3 is built from 11 residues. TCRdb used MiXCR to reprocess the multiplex PCR reads, holding one entry per CDR3 protein. The sample shows around 21,000 distinct CDR3 sequences, around 40% of them seen only once. Findings and caveats of the study: Tumors had less TCR diversity than lymph nodes, more than nontumor tissue. Data only fit, rather than demonstrated, lymph node origin of most tumor T cells. Findings are consistent with lymph node origin and intratumoral expansion of most tumor T cells.

Specimen: breast tumor tissue. The origin of this receptor is a female donor with breast cancer. Some clones in this sample may be carry-over from other donors' samples. The J gene is TRBJ1-2, the V gene TRBV10-3, with D unresolved. DNA of the CDR3: TGTGCCAGCAGCCCTGGAAGTGGCTACACCTTC. This translates into CASSPGSGYTF.